Below, 11 T cell receptor beta chains from the same sample are listed, as sequenced in a study of shared clonotypes between healthy human individuals. The protocol was immunoSEQ multiplex PCR, while the TCRdb copy is restricted to in-frame clones and leaves out a portion. Of hundreds of thousands of clones listed, roughly 97% are singletons. Sequencing was done on a sample of naive CD4+ T cells sorted from blood. As to subset: CD45RA+ positively selected. These receptors all stem from a woman younger than 45 in good health.

V and J are TRBV5-1 and TRBJ1-3; no definite D call. Trimming cost V 2 bases and J 3 bases, with 9 bases left between them. Per the germline V gene, CDR1 is SGHRS and CDR2 is YFSETQ. CDR3 length: 14 amino acids. The CDR3 sequence is CASSFGVSGNTIYF. In nucleotides, the CDR3 is TGCGCCAGCAGCTTCGGTGTCAGTGGAAACACCATATATTTT.

In its sample, this clone was seen a few times. The genes are TRBV7-9 and TRBJ2-7, with D possibly being TRBD2 (5 bases). CDR1 and CDR2 (germline): SEHNR, FQNEAQ (reference sequence). The CDR3 length is 14 residues. V was pared by 6 bases and J by 3 bases, with 15 bases between. CDR3 coding DNA: TGTGCCAGCAGTCCCGCGAGTCGGGACTACGAGCAGTACTTC. Protein: CASSPASRDYEQYF.

The chain uses TRBV6-1 and TRBJ2-4; no definite D call. V was trimmed by 3 bases and J by 2 bases, leaving 11 bases between them. The CDR3 sequence is 15 residues long. The germline V gene encodes CDR1 MNHNS and CDR2 SASEGT. CDR3 sequence reads: CASSEGTVSKNIQYF. In nucleotides, the CDR3 is TGTGCCAGCAGTGAGGGCACAGTATCCAAAAACATTCAGTACTTC.

V and J are TRBV20-1 and TRBJ2-5, with no clear D. TRBJ2-7 matches the DNA end more closely, so the J call is doubtful. This CDR3 contains 10 residues. Germline CDR1 reads DFQATT; CDR2 reads SNEGSKA (reference sequence). The CDR3 is CSASFYEQYF. The DNA for the CDR3 is TGCAGTGCTTCATTCTACGAGCAGTACTTC.

The rearrangement links TRBV27 to TRBJ2-3; D not certain. V was trimmed by 6 bases and J by 0 bases, leaving 7 bases between them. This CDR3 has 13 residues. CDR1 is MNHEY, CDR2 SMNVEV, per germline (reference sequence). The CDR3 loop is CASRLLSTDTQYF. The DNA for the CDR3 is TGTGCCAGCAGACTCCTTAGCACAGATACGCAGTATTTT.

This sequence joins TRBV6-5 and TRBJ1-4, with 8 bases matching TRBD1. V was clipped by 5 bases and J by 4 bases; unmatched bases: 3. Germline loops: CDR1 MNHEY, CDR2 SVGAGI. The CDR3 runs 14 residues. CDR3: CASSPDRGNEKLFF. The CDR3 nucleotides are TGTGCCAGCAGTCCAGACAGGGGTAATGAAAAACTGTTTTTT.

The rearrangement links TRBV7-9 to TRBJ1-1, with 7 bases aligning to TRBD1. J was trimmed by 6 bases and V by 5 bases; bases with no gene match: 12. The germline CDR1 and CDR2 sequences are SEHNR and FQNEAQ (reference sequence). This CDR3 comprises 15 residues. CDR3 protein: CASSGTTGTFAEAFF. CDR3 DNA sequence: TGTGCCAGCAGCGGAACGACAGGGACTTTCGCTGAAGCTTTCTTT.

The chain joins TRBV29-1 to TRBJ1-3; the D gene is possibly TRBD1 (6 bases). Germline CDR1 is SQVTM and CDR2 is ANQGSEA. Trimming removed 6 bases from V and 8 bases from J, with 11 bases in between. The CDR3 runs to 11 residues. The CDR3 loop is CSVGWGHTIYF. DNA for the CDR3: TGCAGCGTAGGGTGGGGGCACACCATATATTTT.

The chain is built from TRBV28 and TRBJ1-5; D possibly corresponds to TRBD1 (6 bases). The CDR3 consists of 13 residues. Germline values: CDR1 MDHEN, CDR2 SYDVKM. V was cut by 8 bases and J by 7 bases, with 15 bases left in between. CDR3 amino acids: CASDGQSLQPQHF. In DNA, the CDR3 is TGTGCCAGCGACGGACAGTCTTTGCAGCCCCAGCATTTT. The full variable domain, in which reference TRBV28 and TRBJ1-5 provide the parts outside the CDR3, is DVKVTQSSRYLVKRTGEKVFLECVQDMDHENMFWYRQDPGLGLRLIYFSYDVKMKEKGDIPEGYSVSREKKERFSLILESASTNQTSMYLCASDGQSLQPQHFGDGTRLSIL.

The chain carries TRBV5-1 and TRBJ1-1; the D is unclear. This CDR3 comprises 14 residues. V was cut by 0 bases and J by 1 base, with 7 bases left in between. Germline V gene sequence: CDR1 SGHRS, CDR2 YFSETQ. This chain's CDR3 is CASSLERPNTEAFF. The CDR3 DNA is TGCGCCAGCAGCTTGGAACGGCCGAACACTGAAGCTTTCTTT.

The V call is TRBV7-8, the J call TRBJ2-2; 9 positions match TRBD2. The CDR3 loop spans 14 amino acids. CDR1 SGHVS and CDR2 FQNEAQ come from the germline V gene. V trimming: 3 bases; J trimming: 6 bases; junction bases outside the gene matches: 2. The CDR3 here is CASSFVAGAGELFF. The CDR3 DNA reads TGTGCCAGCAGCTTTGTAGCGGGAGCCGGGGAGCTGTTTTTT.